What follows describes a single T cell receptor (beta chain). Its specificity is unknown. The data stem from a study of long-term antiretroviral therapy in people with HIV. Without exception, participants with HIV were treated in the United States. The CDR3 runs to 13 residues. Germline loops: CDR1 SNHLY, CDR2 FYNNEI. The V end was cut by 8 bases, the J end by 1 base, with 11 bases between. It was version v3.0 of the immunoSEQ assay that was run at survey level. Using immunoSEQ multiplex PCR, the repertoire was profiled, and TCRdb retains in-frame clones only, with some absent. Of tens of thousands of clones in the sample, roughly 78% are singletons; the top ten hold almost 9.5%. Study observations and caveats: Repertoires looked antigen-experienced, with only a slight naive shift after ART. Clones that expanded before ART (that is, prior to treatment) dominated the repertoire at all time points.

The receptor was isolated from a woman aged 40 to 55 with HIV. The gene calls are TRBV2 and TRBJ1-1; D unclear. Source: unsorted PBMCs, taken 4.1 years after starting antiretroviral therapy. CDR3 coding DNA: TGTGCCAGCTCCTATACCGAGAACACTGAAGCTTTCTTT. Translated: CASSYTENTEAFF.